The TCR beta chain under discussion was sequenced for a study of human T cells and chemical hapten exposure. As for the study in general: The patch tests put 0.01% DPC on the skin of the upper back and were read 6 days later.

V was pared by 3 bases and J by 4 bases, with 16 bases between. Per germline, CDR1 LGHDT and CDR2 YNNKEL (reference sequence). CDR3 length equals 17 residues. Each CDR3 protein gets one entry after TCRdb re-called the RACE reads with MiXCR. The sample has hundreds of thousands of distinct CDR3 sequences, about 6.3% seen once; the top ten hold less than 6.5%. This clonotype was seen repeatedly, ten times or more. Time point: patch test 2, 6 weeks after DPC sensitization. Treatment given: therapeutic diphenylcyclopropenone sensitization with weekly scalp DPC. The sequencing used whole blood, collected in connection with sensitization to the hapten diphenylcyclopropenone (DPC). This sequence joins TRBV3-1 and TRBJ1-6; D call uncertain. The receptor was derived from a woman between 18 and 29 years old with alopecia areata. Some clones in this sample may be carry-over from other donors' samples. Here the CDR3 reads CASSHRQYPGYNSPLHF. The CDR3 coding sequence is TGTGCCAGCAGCCATCGTCAGTATCCGGGTTATAATTCACCCCTCCACTTT.